This T cell receptor beta chain was found in a study of blood T cell repertoires in COVID-19. Whole-study context: T cells, B-cell-depleted T cells, or PBMCs provided the cDNA or gDNA that served as material.

V was pared by 2 bases and J by 0 bases, with 2 bases of the junction left unmatched. The CDR3 runs 14 residues. Germline values: CDR1 SGHTS, CDR2 YDEGEE. Source study methods: Scientists estimated how many nucleated cells there were by amplifying reference gene primers. Using immunoSEQ multiplex PCR, the repertoire was profiled, and TCRdb retains in-frame clones only, with some absent. The V and J calls and the clone size are those of that table, but D and trimming were determined from the DNA. Here the sample spans some 290,000 clones, roughly 88% being singletons. Recruited during active infection, patients (from Seattle) were subsequently followed longitudinally.

This sequence originates from a woman in her thirties with COVID-19, enrolled during active disease. The material sequenced was peripheral blood. The chain is built from TRBV5-8 and TRBJ2-7, with 7 positions matching TRBD1. Written as DNA, the CDR3 is TGTGCCAGCAGCTTCGACAGGGCCTCCTACGAGCAGTACTTC. Its protein product is CASSFDRASYEQYF.